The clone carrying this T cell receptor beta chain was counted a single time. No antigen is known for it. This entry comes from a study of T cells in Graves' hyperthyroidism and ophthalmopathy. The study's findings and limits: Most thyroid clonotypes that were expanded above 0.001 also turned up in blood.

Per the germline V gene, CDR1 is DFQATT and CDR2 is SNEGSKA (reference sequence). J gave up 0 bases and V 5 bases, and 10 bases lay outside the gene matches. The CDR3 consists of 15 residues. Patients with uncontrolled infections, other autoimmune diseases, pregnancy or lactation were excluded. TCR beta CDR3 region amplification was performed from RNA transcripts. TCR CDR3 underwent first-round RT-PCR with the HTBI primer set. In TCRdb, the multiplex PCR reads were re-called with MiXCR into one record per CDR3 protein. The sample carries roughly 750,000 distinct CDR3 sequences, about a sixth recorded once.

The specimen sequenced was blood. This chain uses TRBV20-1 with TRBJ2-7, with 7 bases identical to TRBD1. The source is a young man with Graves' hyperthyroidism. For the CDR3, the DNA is TGCAGTGCTCTTAGTTGGACAGGAAGCTCCTACGAGCAGTACTTC. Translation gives CSALSWTGSSYEQYF.